This T cell receptor beta chain came from a study of shared T cell receptors in the human thymus. The CDR3 covers 17 residues. Germline CDR1 MNHNS, CDR2 SASEGT. V lost 2 bases and J lost 0, with 14 bases in between. The protocol was immunoSEQ multiplex PCR, while the TCRdb copy is restricted to in-frame clones and leaves out a portion. The sample has more than 550,000 clones; 70% to 90% are singletons. The same sample was also used in a study of human thymus T cells. That source adds: Surgeons resected thymus tissue during corrective heart surgery. Apparent bias marked the V and J gene usage of thymic and blood repertoires. Related work showed strongly overlapping thymic repertoires across unrelated individuals.

The sequenced material came from thymocytes. This sequence originates from a girl under three years old with a congenital heart defect. This chain uses TRBV6-1 with TRBJ2-4; possibly TRBD1 for D (5 bases). Here the CDR3 DNA reads TGTGCCAGCAGTGAATTTGCAGGGTCGGTAGCCAAAAACATTCAGTACTTC. This translates into CASSEFAGSVAKNIQYF.